This entry describes one TCR beta chain. The germline CDR1 and CDR2 sequences are LNHNV and YYDKDF (reference sequence). The CDR3 length is 13 residues. Trimming stripped 3 bases from V and 10 bases from J, with 12 bases between. The data derive from a study of PD-L1 blockade in urothelial cancer. Study as a whole: From 0 to 3 prior chemotherapy regimens had been given to the patients. The researchers analyzed blood 3 weeks (second dose) and 6 weeks after treatment start.

Templates that were synthetic TCR analogs were spiked into each PCR. Only in-frame clones appear in the TCRdb table, and some are missing; sequencing was by immunoSEQ multiplex PCR. The sample shows about 45,000 clones, 88% of them seen only once. Stated time point: pretreatment peripheral blood. The sequence was collected from a donor aged 40 or older with urothelial cancer. The V call is TRBV15, the J call TRBJ1-4, with D perhaps matching TRBD1 (5 bases). The material was PBMCs, obtained around atezolizumab (anti-PD-L1) treatment. For the CDR3, the DNA is TGTGCCACCAGCAGGGGGGAGGGGCGAAAACTGTTTTTT. Translating it yields CATSRGEGRKLFF. The full variable domain, its missing parts supplied by reference TRBV15 and TRBJ1-4, is DAMVIQNPRYQVTQFGKPVTLSCSQTLNHNVMYWYQQKSSQAPKLLFHYYDKDFNNEADTPDNFQSRRPNTSFCFLDIRSPGLGDTAMYLCATSRGEGRKLFFGSGTQLSVL.